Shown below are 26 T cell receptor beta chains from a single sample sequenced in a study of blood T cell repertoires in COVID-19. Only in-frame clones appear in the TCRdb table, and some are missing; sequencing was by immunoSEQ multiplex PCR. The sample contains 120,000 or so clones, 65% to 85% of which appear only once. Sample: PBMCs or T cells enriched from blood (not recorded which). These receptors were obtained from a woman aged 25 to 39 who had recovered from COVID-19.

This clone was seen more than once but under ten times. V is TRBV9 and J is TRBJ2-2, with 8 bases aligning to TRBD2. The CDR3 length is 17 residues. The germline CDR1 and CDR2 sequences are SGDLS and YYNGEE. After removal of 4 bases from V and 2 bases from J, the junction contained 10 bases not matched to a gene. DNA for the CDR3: TGTGCCAGCAGCCCAAGGGGCGGGGGGATAAACACCGGGGAGCTGTTTTTT. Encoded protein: CASSPRGGGINTGELFF.

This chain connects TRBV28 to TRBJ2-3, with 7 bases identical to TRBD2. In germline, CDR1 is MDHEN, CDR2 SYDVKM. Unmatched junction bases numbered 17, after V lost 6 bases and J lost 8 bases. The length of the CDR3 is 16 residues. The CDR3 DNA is TGTGCCAGCAGCGGCCCCCTAGCGGTACTCTTTGGTACGCAGTATTTT. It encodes CASSGPLAVLFGTQYF.

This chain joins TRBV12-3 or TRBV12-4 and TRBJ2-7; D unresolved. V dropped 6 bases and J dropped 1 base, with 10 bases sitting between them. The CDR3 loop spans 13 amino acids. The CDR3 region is CASSTLRSYEQYF. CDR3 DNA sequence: TGTGCCAGCAGCACCTTGAGATCCTACGAGCAGTACTTC.

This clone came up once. The CDR3 coding sequence is TGTGCCAGCCGCCGGGACAGGGGTTCGGGGGAGCAGTACTTC. Residues: CASRRDRGSGEQYF. The chain links TRBV5-4 to TRBJ2-7, with 10 positions matching TRBD1. The germline CDR1 and CDR2 sequences are SGHNT and YYREEE (reference sequence). V lost 7 bases and J lost 7; bases outside the gene matches: 11. The CDR3 has 14 residues.

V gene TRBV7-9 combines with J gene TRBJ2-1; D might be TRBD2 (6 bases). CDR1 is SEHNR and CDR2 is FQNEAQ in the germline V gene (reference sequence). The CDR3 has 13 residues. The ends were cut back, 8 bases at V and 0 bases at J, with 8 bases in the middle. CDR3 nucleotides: TGTGCCAGCCGGGGGAGCTCCTACAATGAGCAGTTCTTC. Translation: CASRGSSYNEQFF.

The CDR3 DNA reads TGTGCCACCAGTGATTTGCTACAGGGCGAAGAGACCCAGTACTTC. It yields the protein CATSDLLQGEETQYF. The rearrangement uses TRBV24-1 and TRBJ2-5; possible D gene TRBD1, 6 bases. CDR1 and CDR2 (germline): KGHDR, SFDVKD. This CDR3 has 15 amino acids. V was shortened by 0 bases and J by 3 bases, with 10 bases between the two germline ends.

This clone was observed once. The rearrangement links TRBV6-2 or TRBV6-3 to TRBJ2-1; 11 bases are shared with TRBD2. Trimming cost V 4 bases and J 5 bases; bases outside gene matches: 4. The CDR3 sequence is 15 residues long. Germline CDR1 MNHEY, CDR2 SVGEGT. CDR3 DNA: TGTGCCAGCAGTTCTGGGACTAGCGGTAACAATGAGCAGTTCTTC. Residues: CASSSGTSGNNEQFF.

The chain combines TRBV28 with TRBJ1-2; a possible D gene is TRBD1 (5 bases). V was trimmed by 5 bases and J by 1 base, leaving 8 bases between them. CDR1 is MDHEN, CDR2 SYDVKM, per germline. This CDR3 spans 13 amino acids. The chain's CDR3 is CASSTGINYGYTF. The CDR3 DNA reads TGTGCCAGCAGTACAGGAATTAACTATGGCTACACCTTC.

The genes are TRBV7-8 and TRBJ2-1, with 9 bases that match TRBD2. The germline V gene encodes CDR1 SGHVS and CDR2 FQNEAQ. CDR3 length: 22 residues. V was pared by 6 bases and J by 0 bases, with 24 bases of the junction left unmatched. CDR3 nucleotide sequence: TGTGCCAGCAGGTCCCATTTTGAAGTCACTAGCGGGTCGGTTAGCTCCTACAATGAGCAGTTCTTC. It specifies CASRSHFEVTSGSVSSYNEQFF.

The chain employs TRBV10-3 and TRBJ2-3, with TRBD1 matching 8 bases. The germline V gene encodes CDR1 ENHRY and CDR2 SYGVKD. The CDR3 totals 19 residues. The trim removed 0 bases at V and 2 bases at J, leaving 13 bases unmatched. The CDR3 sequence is CAISESAGAGTGHTDTQYF. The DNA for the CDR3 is TGTGCCATCAGTGAGTCGGCCGGGGCCGGGACAGGCCACACAGATACGCAGTATTTT.

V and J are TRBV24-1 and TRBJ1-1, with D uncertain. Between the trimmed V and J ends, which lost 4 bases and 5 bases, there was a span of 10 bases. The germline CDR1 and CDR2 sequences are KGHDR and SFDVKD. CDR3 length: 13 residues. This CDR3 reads CATSDLSGTEAFF. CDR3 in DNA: TGTGCCACCAGTGACCTTTCCGGGACTGAAGCTTTCTTT.

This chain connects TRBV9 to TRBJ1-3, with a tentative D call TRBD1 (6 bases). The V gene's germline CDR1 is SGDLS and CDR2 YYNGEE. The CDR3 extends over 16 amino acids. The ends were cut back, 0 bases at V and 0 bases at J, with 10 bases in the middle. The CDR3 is CASSVDGGFSGNTIYF. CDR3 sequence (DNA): TGTGCCAGCAGCGTAGATGGGGGCTTCTCTGGAAACACCATATATTTT.

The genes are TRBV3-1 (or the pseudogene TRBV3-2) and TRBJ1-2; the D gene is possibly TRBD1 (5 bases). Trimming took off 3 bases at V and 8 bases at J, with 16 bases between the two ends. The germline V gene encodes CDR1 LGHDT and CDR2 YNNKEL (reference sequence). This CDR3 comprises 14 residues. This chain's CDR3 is CASSQGRRGAGYTF. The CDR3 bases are TGTGCCAGCAGCCAGGGCAGGAGGGGAGCGGGCTACACCTTC.

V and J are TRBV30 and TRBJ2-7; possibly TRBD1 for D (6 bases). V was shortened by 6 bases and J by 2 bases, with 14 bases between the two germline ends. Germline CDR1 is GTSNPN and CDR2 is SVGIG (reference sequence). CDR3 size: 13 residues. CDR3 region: CACTRGYAYEQYF. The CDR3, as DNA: TGTGCCTGCACCAGGGGTTATGCCTACGAGCAGTACTTC.

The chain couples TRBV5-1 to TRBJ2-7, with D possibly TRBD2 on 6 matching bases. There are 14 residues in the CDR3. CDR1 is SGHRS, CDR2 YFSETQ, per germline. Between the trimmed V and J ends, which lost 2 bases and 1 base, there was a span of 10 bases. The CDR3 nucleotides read TGCGCCAGCAGCTTATGGCGGGGATCCTACGAGCAGTACTTC. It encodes CASSLWRGSYEQYF.

The CDR3 is CATSDLGTSGNTDTQYF. In nucleotides, the CDR3 is TGTGCCACCAGTGACCTAGGGACTAGCGGGAATACAGATACGCAGTATTTT. The genes are TRBV24-1 and TRBJ2-3; 13 bases are a match to TRBD2. The V and J ends lost 4 bases and 3 bases, in that order; junction bases with no gene match: 6. Germline-derived CDR1 and CDR2 are KGHDR and SFDVKD. This CDR3 contains 17 residues.

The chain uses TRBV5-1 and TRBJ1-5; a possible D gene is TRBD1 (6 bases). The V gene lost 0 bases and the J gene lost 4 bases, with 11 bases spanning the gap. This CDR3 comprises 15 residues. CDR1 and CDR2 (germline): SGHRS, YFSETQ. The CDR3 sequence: CASSLEGGANQPQHF. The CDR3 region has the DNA TGCGCCAGCAGCTTGGAGGGGGGGGCAAATCAGCCCCAGCATTTT.

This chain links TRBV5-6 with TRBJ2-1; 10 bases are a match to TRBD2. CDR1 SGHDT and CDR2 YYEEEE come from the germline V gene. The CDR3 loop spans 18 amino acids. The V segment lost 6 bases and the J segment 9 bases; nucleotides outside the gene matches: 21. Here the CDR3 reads CASTRDPDGLADLVEQFF. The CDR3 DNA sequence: TGTGCCAGCACTCGGGACCCCGACGGACTAGCGGACCTTGTTGAGCAGTTCTTC.

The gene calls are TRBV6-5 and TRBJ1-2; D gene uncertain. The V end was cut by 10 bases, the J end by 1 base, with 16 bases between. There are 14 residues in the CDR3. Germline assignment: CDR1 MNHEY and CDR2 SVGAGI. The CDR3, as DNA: TGTGCCACCCTACAAAGGGCGGGTAACTATGGCTACACCTTC. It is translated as CATLQRAGNYGYTF.

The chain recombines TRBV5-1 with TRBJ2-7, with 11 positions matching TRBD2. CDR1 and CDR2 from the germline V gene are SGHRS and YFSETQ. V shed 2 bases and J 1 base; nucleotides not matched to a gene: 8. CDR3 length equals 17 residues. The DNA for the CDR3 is TGCGCCAGCAGCTTACGGGCGGGACTAGCGGAGTCCTACGAGCAGTACTTC. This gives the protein CASSLRAGLAESYEQYF.

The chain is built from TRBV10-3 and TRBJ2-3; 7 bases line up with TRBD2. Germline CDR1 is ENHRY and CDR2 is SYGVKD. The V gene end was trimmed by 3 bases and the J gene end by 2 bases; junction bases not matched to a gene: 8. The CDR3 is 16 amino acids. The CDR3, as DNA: TGTGCCATCAGTGACCCCGGGCTAGCGGCCACAGATACGCAGTATTTT. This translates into CAISDPGLAATDTQYF.

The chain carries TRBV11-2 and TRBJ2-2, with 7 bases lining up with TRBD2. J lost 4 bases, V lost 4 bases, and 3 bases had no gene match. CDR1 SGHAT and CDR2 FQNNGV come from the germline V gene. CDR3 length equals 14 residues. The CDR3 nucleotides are TGTGCCAGCAGCTCGCGGACTAGCACCGGGGAGCTGTTTTTT. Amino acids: CASSSRTSTGELFF.

This CDR3 is CASSSQGVREKLFF. In DNA form, the CDR3 reads TGTGCCAGCAGTTCGCAAGGGGTTCGCGAAAAACTGTTTTTT. This chain joins TRBV28 and TRBJ1-4; tentatively, D is TRBD1 (5 bases). Trimming shortened V by 4 bases and J by 8 bases, and 14 bases separated the two germline ends. CDR3 size: 14 residues. In germline, CDR1 is MDHEN, CDR2 SYDVKM.

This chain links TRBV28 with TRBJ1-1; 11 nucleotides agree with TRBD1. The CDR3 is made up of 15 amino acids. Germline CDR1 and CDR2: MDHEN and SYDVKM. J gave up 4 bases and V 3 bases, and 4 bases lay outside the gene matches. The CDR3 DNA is TGTGCCAGCAGTTTGTTCGGGACAGGGGGCACTGAAGCTTTCTTT. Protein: CASSLFGTGGTEAFF.

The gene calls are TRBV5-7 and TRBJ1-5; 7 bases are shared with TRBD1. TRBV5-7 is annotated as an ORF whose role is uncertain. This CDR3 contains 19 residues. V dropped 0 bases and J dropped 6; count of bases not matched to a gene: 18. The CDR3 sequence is CASSLVAITGVRWGQPQHF. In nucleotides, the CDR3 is TGTGCCAGCAGCTTGGTAGCGATCACAGGGGTGAGGTGGGGTCAGCCCCAGCATTTT.

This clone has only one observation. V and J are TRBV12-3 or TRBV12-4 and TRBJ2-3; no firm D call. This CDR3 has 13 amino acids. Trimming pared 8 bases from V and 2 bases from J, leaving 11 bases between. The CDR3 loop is CASLAAHTDTQYF. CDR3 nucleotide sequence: TGTGCCAGCCTGGCGGCCCACACAGATACGCAGTATTTT.